This is a list of T cell receptor beta chains from one sample in a study of monozygotic twins with inflammatory bowel disease. From the 5' RACE reads, TCRdb lists one entry per CDR3 protein and no DNA. In total, the table holds 210,000 or so distinct CDR3 sequences. The sequencing sample was made of blood. These receptors all come from a human donor with ulcerative colitis or Crohn's disease, or a healthy co-twin of an affected twin (not recorded which). CDR3s include the opening cysteine and the closing phenylalanine or tryptophan.

j_call cdr3_length v_call cdr3_aa
TRBJ2-2 12 TRBV2 CASNPGVGELFF
TRBJ2-7 14 TRBV18 CASSVGLGPLEQYF
TRBJ2-1 13 TRBV12-5 CASGTPLAGVQFF
TRBJ2-5 14 TRBV28 CASSLSGGVETQYF
TRBJ1-5 15 TRBV19 CASSIFSGGNQPQHF
TRBJ2-1 14 TRBV27 CASSLLRTNNEQFF
TRBJ2-5 15 TRBV28 CASSLVGQGAETQYF
TRBJ1-4 15 TRBV7-2 CASSPSGGPVEKLFF
TRBJ2-1 13 TRBV7-6 CASSLAWRDEQFF
TRBJ2-3 17 TRBV29-1 CSVAVSRQGGSTDTQYF
TRBJ1-1 13 TRBV6-2/TRBV6-3 CASSYTTGSEAFF
TRBJ2-1 16 TRBV7-9 CASSLGWLAGDYEQFF
TRBJ2-3 15 TRBV6-1 CASSKTGAETDTQYF
TRBJ1-6 13 TRBV7-2 CAVHDRVNSPLHF
TRBJ1-2 13 TRBV14 CASSQVRFGGYTF
TRBJ1-1 14 TRBV10-1 CASILGYMNTEAFF
TRBJ1-5 14 TRBV12-3/TRBV12-4 CASSFGGLGQPQHF
TRBJ2-5 12 TRBV3-1 CASSQDSGAQYF
TRBJ1-1 14 TRBV5-1 CASSSADSNTEAFF
TRBJ1-4 15 TRBV5-1 CASSILPSTNEKLFF
TRBJ1-1 14 TRBV19 CASSIPRMNTEAFF
TRBJ2-2 18 TRBV6-5 CASSYHGRGPSNTGELFF
TRBJ1-1 14 TRBV4-2 CASSTINGNTEAFF
TRBJ2-7 16 TRBV7-8 CASSLFAGGGRYEQYF
TRBJ2-1 15 TRBV12-3/TRBV12-4 CASSLKGGNYNEQFF
TRBJ2-1 15 TRBV2 CASSEYTSSYNEQFF
TRBJ1-1 15 TRBV7-2 CASSLLWRGDTEAFF
TRBJ1-5 15 TRBV19 CASRPTGYSNQPQHF
TRBJ1-1 14 TRBV5-1 CASSVGQGLAEAFF
TRBJ1-3 14 TRBV6-1 CASSELDSGNTIYF
TRBJ1-4 14 TRBV28 CASSSRAIREKLFF
TRBJ1-2 13 TRBV6-5 CASIGDRGGGYTF
TRBJ1-1 13 TRBV29-1 CSAAARGSTEAFF
TRBJ2-4 12 TRBV9 CASSGLENIQYF